Listed here is a single TCR beta chain. The sample holds a few counts of this clone. Its antigen remains undetermined. Base qualities are not recorded, but no much larger clone differs from it by a single base. The germline V gene encodes CDR1 LNHDA and CDR2 SQIVND (reference sequence). Unmatched junction bases come to 7, with V trimmed by 5 bases and J by 0 bases. The cysteine opens and the phenylalanine closes a CDR3 of 15 amino acids. Only the CDR3 region is kept as DNA, spanning 45 bases read in frame from base 1. The source of the sample is a study of preoperative IRX-2 immunotherapy in early breast cancer (dated by TCRdb to between 2017 and 2020). The sample's treatment or condition label, decoded: preoperative locoregional IRX-2 cytokine immunotherapy. The samples were obtained from a phase Ib study that tested preoperative, locoregional IRX-2 cytokine immunotherapy designed to prime immune responses. Donors were patients with early-stage breast cancer who received IRX-2 before surgery.

The protocol used for the library was the immunoSEQ multiplex PCR assay. The table was pulled from immuneACCESS by TCRdb, which kept in-frame rearrangements only. Such tables lose some clones; where checked, under half of the loss comes from unresolved V genes, and the rest has no known cause. Across this sample there are some 32,000 clones, with less than 90% seen only once. Roughly 2.5% of the sample goes to the ten largest clones. The sequence derives from a human donor with breast cancer. Material: lymph node tissue, obtained from a patient treated with IRX-2 immunotherapy. The rearrangement combines TRBV19 with TRBJ2-7, and 7 junctional nucleotides match TRBD2. The DNA sequence is given as TGTGCCAGTAGTTCACGGAGCGGGGTCTCCTACGAGCAGTACTTC. The resulting protein is CASSSRSGVSYEQYF.